A selection of T cell receptor beta chains follows, all from one sample in a study of beta chain features in type 1 diabetes. TCRdb keeps only in-frame clones here, not all; method: immunoSEQ multiplex PCR. In the table there are 640,000 or so clones, around 15% of which are singletons. Sequenced material: naive CD4+ T cells from blood. All receptors come from a man younger than 35 with type 1 diabetes. The CDR3 runs from the conserved cysteine through the conserved F or W. The order of the fields is V gene, D gene, CDR3 protein. A D gene is named only where the DNA matches it firmly.

TRBV30 | - | CAWSHSDNEQFF
TRBV27 | TRBD1 | CASSLYPGTAANYGYTF
TRBV9 | - | CASSVSTQGTQYF
TRBV19 | TRBD1 | CANFRDSDNKSSYNEQFF
TRBV30 | - | CAWRAPGTWGHQPQHF
TRBV4-3 | - | CASSQLRSAGELFF
TRBV28 | - | CASSSQPRQGNGYTF
TRBV7-2 | - | CASSLASQGHGYTF
TRBV9 | - | CASSLRTSYNEQFF
TRBV7-9 | - | CASSLQGDNSPLHF
TRBV2 | - | CASSQGNYGYTF
TRBV5-4 | - | CASSLAIQETQYF
TRBV28 | - | CASSRIDGSSYNSPLHF
TRBV5-1 | - | CASSLGLAAYGSYEQYF
TRBV7-9 | TRBD1 | CASSSRGQGTDTQYF
TRBV23-1 | TRBD2 | CASSQSRGGSGVTGEQYF
TRBV5-1 | - | CASSSTLGGGSYNEQFF
TRBV7-9 | TRBD1 | CASRRSGTGSHEQYF
TRBV29-1 | TRBD1 | CSVPTNRGREGYTF
TRBV7-2 | - | CASEVRGYNEQFF
TRBV11-2 | - | CASSQASTDTQYF
TRBV9 | TRBD2 | CASSKLAGVTNEQFF
TRBV6-5 | - | CASSYSLAPMAYEQYF
TRBV6-5 | TRBD1 | CASSTGTGRRGEQYF
TRBV2 | - | CASQQGQSTDTQYF
TRBV6-4 | - | CASSDQGQDTQYF
TRBV6-5 | TRBD1 | CASSRDRNTGELFF
TRBV7-9 | TRBD2 | CASTPGGRSEQFF
TRBV5-1 | TRBD1 | CASSPGGLHNYGYTF
TRBV5-4 | - | CASSPSRANYGYTF
TRBV5-4 | - | CASSLDAGPYEQYF
TRBV29-1 | - | CSVGDGLNQPQHF
TRBV7-2 | TRBD2 | CASSLVESGTSGHNEQFF
TRBV5-1 | - | CASSLQGVLYEQYLYF
TRBV28 | - | CASSLGGQRYNEQFF
TRBV29-1 | - | CSVVMNPEQFF
TRBV25-1 | - | CASNEDSGANVLTF
TRBV28 | - | CASSTGSESTGELFF
TRBV9 | - | CASSVDPATGSEQFF
TRBV4-2 | TRBD1 | CASSQSGTGSYEQYF
TRBV4-1 | TRBD1 | CASSQTISSRGQGETQYF
TRBV15 | - | CATSREVREGYGYTF
TRBV5-1 | - | CASSPLSNTGELFF
TRBV29-1 | TRBD1 | CSVEVPGGGDEQYF
TRBV6-5 | - | CASSYSFSATNEKLFF
TRBV27 | TRBD1 | CASSLTPTGGGYTF
TRBV2 | - | CASTRTGELFF
TRBV5-4 | - | CASSLGGREGQYF
TRBV19 | - | CASKLGGFTEAFF
TRBV20-1 | - | CSAAAFNEQFF
TRBV10-1 | TRBD1 | CASSNLAGTGFEQYF
TRBV11-3 | - | CASSLQGSYNEQFF
TRBV4-2 | TRBD2 | CASSQDGSGTGNEQFF
TRBV7-2 | TRBD2 | CASSFTRGAYEQYF
TRBV7-3 | - | CASSLSGHGYEQYF
TRBV19 | TRBD1 | CASSTTGTDTQYF